The subject of this entry is one T cell receptor (beta chain). Antigen specificity is unknown. Per the germline V gene, CDR1 is SGHKS and CDR2 is YYEKEE (reference sequence). This CDR3 has 14 residues. V lost 4 bases, J lost 6 bases, and 13 bases lay in between. The sample is drawn from a study of shared clonotypes between healthy human individuals. Deep-level settings were used for running the assay. The data were produced by immunoSEQ multiplex PCR, yet TCRdb's version contains in-frame clones alone and is incomplete. The data show about 2.4 million clones, about 92% seen once. Study conclusions and caveats: Sorted-subset sequencing, rarefaction showed, was incomplete despite large depth. Non-shared clonotypes had lower generation probabilities than clonotypes shared by all four sorted-subset donors.

This TCR came from a man younger than 35 in good health. The sequenced sample consisted of naive CD4+ T cells sorted from blood. Subset given: CD45RA+ positively selected. V and J are TRBV5-5 and TRBJ2-2; D gene ambiguous. CDR3 region: CASSRWGAPGELFF. Written as DNA, the CDR3 is TGTGCCAGCAGCCGTTGGGGTGCCCCCGGGGAGCTGTTTTTT. The whole variable domain, remainder taken from reference TRBV5-5 and TRBJ2-2, is DAGVTQSPTHLIKTRGQQVTLRCSPISGHKSVSWYQQVLGQGPQFIFQYYEKEERGRGNFPDRFSARQFPNYSSELNVNALLLGDSALYLCASSRWGAPGELFFGEGSRLTVL.